The T cell receptor (beta chain) under discussion was sequenced for a study of shared clonotypes between healthy human individuals. Turning to the study itself: CD4 naive and memory got three plates each, CD8 naive two, CD8 memory one. Findings and limits, study-wide: The diversity represented, both genetic and in exposure history, was limited by few donors. Rarefaction gave evidence that sorted-subset sequencing remained incomplete despite large depth.

Germline CDR1 ENHRY, CDR2 SYGVKD. Trimming removed 0 bases from V and 3 bases from J; junction bases left unmatched: 5. The CDR3 runs 15 residues. The naive CD8 population came from CD45RO-negative cells selected for CCR7, without terminally differentiated effector memory CD45RA+ cells. When replicate PCRs were run on sorted subsets, they used around 0.2 ug DNA, tens of thousands of T cell genomes. Libraries were prepared by immunoSEQ multiplex PCR; TCRdb keeps only in-frame clonotypes and omits some of them. The repertoire consists of a few million clones, with roughly 95% occurring once and the leading ten covering more than 1.5%. As regards this clone: Its target is not known.

The receptor was isolated from a man aged 18 to 30 in good health. Some clones in this sample may be carry-over from other donors' samples. Sequencing was performed on naive CD8+ T cells from PBMCs. J is TRBJ2-7 and V is TRBV10-3; 7 bases line up with TRBD2. The CDR3 spells CAISESGLADYEQYF. Here the CDR3 DNA reads TGTGCCATCAGTGAGTCTGGGCTAGCGGACTACGAGCAGTACTTC.